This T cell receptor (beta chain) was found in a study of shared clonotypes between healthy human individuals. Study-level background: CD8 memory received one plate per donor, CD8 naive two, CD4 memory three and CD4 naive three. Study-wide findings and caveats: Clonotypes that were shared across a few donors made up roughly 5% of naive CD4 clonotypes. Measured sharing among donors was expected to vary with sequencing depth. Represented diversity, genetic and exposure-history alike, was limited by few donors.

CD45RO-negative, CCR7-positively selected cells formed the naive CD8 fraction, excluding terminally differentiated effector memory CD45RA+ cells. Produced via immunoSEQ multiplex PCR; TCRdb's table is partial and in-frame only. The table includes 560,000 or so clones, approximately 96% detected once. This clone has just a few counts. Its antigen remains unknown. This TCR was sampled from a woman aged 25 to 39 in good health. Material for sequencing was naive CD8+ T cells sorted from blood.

This CDR3 is CASSLGEGTGELFF. In nucleotides, the CDR3 is TGTGCCAGTAGTCTCGGGGAAGGCACCGGGGAGCTGTTTTTT. The rearrangement links TRBV19 to TRBJ2-2, with D possibly matching TRBD2 (5 bases). Deletions cut 5 bases from V and 4 bases from J, with 11 bases between. Germline-derived CDR1 and CDR2 are LNHDA and SQIVND (reference sequence). The CDR3 runs 14 residues.